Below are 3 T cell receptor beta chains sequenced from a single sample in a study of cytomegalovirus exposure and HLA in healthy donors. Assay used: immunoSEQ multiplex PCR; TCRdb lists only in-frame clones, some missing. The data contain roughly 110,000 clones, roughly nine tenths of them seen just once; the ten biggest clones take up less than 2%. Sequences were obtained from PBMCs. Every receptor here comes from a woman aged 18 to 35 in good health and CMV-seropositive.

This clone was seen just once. CDR3 sequence: CASSLVAGTGGDGYTF. The CDR3 DNA reads as TGCGCCAGCAGCTTGGTAGCCGGGACAGGGGGCGATGGCTACACCTTC. V is TRBV5-1 and J is TRBJ1-2, with 12 nucleotides matching TRBD1. The CDR3 is 16 residues long. With V trimmed by 0 bases and J by 6 bases, 6 bases remained unmatched. Germline CDR1 and CDR2: SGHRS and YFSETQ.

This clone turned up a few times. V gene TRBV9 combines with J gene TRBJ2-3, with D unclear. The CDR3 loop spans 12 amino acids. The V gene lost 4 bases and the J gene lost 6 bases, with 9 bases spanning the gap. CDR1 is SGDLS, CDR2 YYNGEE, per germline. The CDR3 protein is CASSPSSDTQYF. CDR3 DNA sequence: TGTGCCAGCAGCCCAAGCTCGGATACGCAGTATTTT.

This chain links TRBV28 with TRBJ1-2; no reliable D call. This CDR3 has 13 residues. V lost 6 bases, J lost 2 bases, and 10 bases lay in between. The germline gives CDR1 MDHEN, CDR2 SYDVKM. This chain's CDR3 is CASRLQMNYGYTF. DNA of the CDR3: TGTGCCAGCAGGTTACAGATGAACTATGGCTACACCTTC.